The present T cell receptor (beta chain) was sequenced within a study of CD8 T cells in ankylosing spondylitis. Points from the study as a whole: Several highly homologous variants made up a TCR beta motif, and this motif appeared characteristic of ankylosing spondylitis blood.

TCRdb itself ran the 5' RACE reads through MiXCR, one entry per CDR3 protein. The table shows 750,000 to 850,000 distinct CDR3 sequences, with 12% occurring only once. This clonotype was seen repeatedly, ten times or more. Its matching antigen is unknown. The CDR3 loop spans 17 amino acids. Germline CDR1 is SGHDN and CDR2 is FVKESK. Trimming stripped 4 bases from V and 0 bases from J, with 18 bases between. The receptor was isolated from a male donor with ankylosing spondylitis. The gene calls are TRBV14 and TRBJ1-1; possibly TRBD1 for D (5 bases). The sequenced sample was blood, either unsorted or a sorted T cell fraction (not recorded which). CDR3 DNA: TGTGCCAGCAGCCTCCGGGACCCAGTCAGGATGAACACTGAAGCTTTCTTT. Translating it yields CASSLRDPVRMNTEAFF.